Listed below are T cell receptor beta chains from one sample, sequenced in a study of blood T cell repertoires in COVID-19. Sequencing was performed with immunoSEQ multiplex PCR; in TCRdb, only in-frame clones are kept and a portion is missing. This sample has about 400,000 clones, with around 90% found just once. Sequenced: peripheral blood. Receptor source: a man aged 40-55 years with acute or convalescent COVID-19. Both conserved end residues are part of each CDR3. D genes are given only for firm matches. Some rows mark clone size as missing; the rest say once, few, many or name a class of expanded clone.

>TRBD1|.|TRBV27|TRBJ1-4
CASSRDRDREIRGEKLFF
TGTGCCAGCAGTCGAGACCGGGACAGGGAGATACGGGGTGAAAAACTGTTTTTT
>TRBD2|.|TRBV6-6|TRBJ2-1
CATCLAGAYNEQFF
TGTGCCACTTGCCTAGCGGGGGCCTACAATGAGCAGTTCTTC
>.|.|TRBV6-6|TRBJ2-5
CASSLTKKETQYF
TGTGCCAGCAGTTTGACAAAAAAAGAGACCCAGTACTTC
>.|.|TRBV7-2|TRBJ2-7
CASSLGLSSYEQYF
TGTGCCAGCAGCCTAGGACTATCCTCCTACGAGCAGTACTTC
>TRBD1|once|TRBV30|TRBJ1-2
CAWSVFLGTGESYGYTF
TGTGCCTGGAGTGTTTTCTTGGGGACAGGGGAGAGCTATGGCTACACCTTC
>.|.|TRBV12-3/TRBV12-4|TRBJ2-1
CASSNQGLNEQFF
TGTGCCAGCAGCAATCAGGGGCTCAATGAGCAGTTCTTC
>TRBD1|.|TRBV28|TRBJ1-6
CASSWTGENSPLHF
TGTGCCAGCAGTTGGACAGGGGAGAATTCACCCCTCCACTTT
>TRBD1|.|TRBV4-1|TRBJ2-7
CASSRRDRDSYEQYF
TGCGCCAGCAGCCGCCGGGACAGGGACTCCTACGAGCAGTACTTC
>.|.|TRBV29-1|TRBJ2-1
CSVEGNEQFF
TGCAGCGTAGAGGGAAATGAGCAGTTCTTC
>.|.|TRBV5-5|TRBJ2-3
CASSQNGASPQYF
TGTGCCAGCAGCCAAAACGGAGCTTCCCCGCAGTATTTT
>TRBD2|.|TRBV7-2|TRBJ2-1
CASSLEGTSGYNEQFF
TGTGCCAGCAGCTTAGAGGGGACTAGCGGGTACAATGAGCAGTTCTTC
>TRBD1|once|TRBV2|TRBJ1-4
CASSPGQGANEKLFF
TGTGCCAGCAGCCCCGGACAGGGAGCTAATGAAAAACTGTTTTTT
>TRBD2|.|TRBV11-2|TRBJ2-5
CASSFLLAGGSSQETQYF
TGTGCCAGCAGCTTTCTCCTAGCGGGGGGTTCATCCCAAGAGACCCAGTACTTC
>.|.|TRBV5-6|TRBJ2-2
CASSFTRHRKPDTGELFF
TGTGCCAGCAGCTTTACTAGACACCGCAAGCCGGACACCGGGGAGCTGTTTTTT
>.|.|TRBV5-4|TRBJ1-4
CASSLLVGRNEKLFF
TGTGCCAGCAGCTTGTTGGTGGGGAGAAATGAAAAACTGTTTTTT
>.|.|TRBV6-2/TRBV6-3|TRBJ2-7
CASSYSLAYEQYF
TGTGCCAGCAGTTACAGCCTAGCCTACGAGCAGTACTTC
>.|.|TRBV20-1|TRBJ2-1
CSATPGDEQFF
TGCAGTGCTACCCCCGGGGATGAGCAGTTCTTC
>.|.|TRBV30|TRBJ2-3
CAWSQLSGDTQYF
TGTGCCTGGAGCCAGCTTTCGGGGGATACGCAGTATTTT
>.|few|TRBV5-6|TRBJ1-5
CASSLGRLEPQHF
TGTGCCAGCAGCTTGGGGAGGCTGGAGCCCCAGCATTTT
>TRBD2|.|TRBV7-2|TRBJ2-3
CASSQGLAGVIDTQYF
TGTGCCAGCAGCCAGGGACTAGCGGGAGTAATAGATACGCAGTATTTT
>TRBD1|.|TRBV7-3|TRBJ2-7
CASSLGTGSEQYF
TGTGCCAGCAGCTTAGGGACAGGATCCGAGCAGTACTTC
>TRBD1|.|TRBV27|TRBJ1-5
CASSLGQGYQPQHF
TGTGCCAGCAGTTTGGGACAGGGGTATCAGCCCCAGCATTTT
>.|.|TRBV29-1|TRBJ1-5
CSVEDEQNNQPQHF
TGCAGCGTTGAAGATGAACAGAACAATCAGCCCCAGCATTTT
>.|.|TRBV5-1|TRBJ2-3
CASSLMEVVDTQYF
TGCGCCAGCAGCTTAATGGAGGTGGTGGATACGCAGTATTTT
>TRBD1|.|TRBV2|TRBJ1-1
CASQGQGLNTEAFF
TGTGCCAGTCAAGGACAGGGGCTGAACACTGAAGCTTTCTTT
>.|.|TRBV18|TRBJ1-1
CASSSTGGNTEAFF
TGTGCCAGCTCCTCCACCGGCGGGAACACTGAAGCTTTCTTT
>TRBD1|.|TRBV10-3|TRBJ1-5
CATSQGGQPQHF
TGTGCCACGTCGCAGGGGGGTCAGCCCCAGCATTTT
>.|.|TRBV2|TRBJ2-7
CASSVIEQYF
TGTGCCAGCAGTGTCATCGAGCAGTACTTC
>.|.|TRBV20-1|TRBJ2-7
CSASLRDEQYF
TGCAGTGCTAGTCTGCGGGACGAGCAGTACTTC
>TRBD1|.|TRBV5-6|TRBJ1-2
CASSATGRGGYGYTF
TGTGCCAGCAGCGCGACAGGGCGAGGGGGCTATGGCTACACCTTC
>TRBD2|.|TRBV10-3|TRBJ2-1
CAISGTSGSGVGNEQFF
TGTGCCATCAGCGGGACTAGCGGGAGCGGGGTAGGCAATGAGCAGTTCTTC
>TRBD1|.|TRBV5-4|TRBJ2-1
CASTRQGTDNEQFF
TGTGCCAGCACCAGACAGGGAACCGACAATGAGCAGTTCTTC
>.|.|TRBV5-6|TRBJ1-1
CASSFLVRSTNTEAFF
TGTGCCAGCAGCTTCCTGGTGCGGTCAACGAACACTGAAGCTTTCTTT
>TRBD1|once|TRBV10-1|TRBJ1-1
CASTMTGALTNTEAFF
TGCGCCAGCACCATGACAGGGGCCCTCACGAACACTGAAGCTTTCTTT
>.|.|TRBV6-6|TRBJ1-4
CASRTRVGDEKLFF
TGTGCCAGCAGAACGAGGGTAGGAGATGAAAAACTGTTTTTT
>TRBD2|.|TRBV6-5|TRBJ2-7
CASSPALAGYEQYF
TGTGCCAGCAGCCCAGCCCTAGCGGGGTACGAGCAGTACTTC
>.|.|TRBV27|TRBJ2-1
CASSYERTGRGEQFF
TGTGCCAGCAGCTACGAGAGGACGGGCAGGGGTGAGCAGTTCTTC
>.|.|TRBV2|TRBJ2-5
CASSERPAQYF
TGTGCCAGCAGTGAACGTCCGGCCCAGTACTTC
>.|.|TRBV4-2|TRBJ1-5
CASSTTIGNQPQHF
TGTGCCAGCAGCACCACTATCGGCAATCAGCCCCAGCATTTT
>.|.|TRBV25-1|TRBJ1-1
CASSETRGMNTEAFF
TGTGCCAGCAGTGAAACCAGGGGCATGAACACTGAAGCTTTCTTT
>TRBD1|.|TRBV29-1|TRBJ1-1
CSVETPDRVVLNTEAFF
TGCAGCGTTGAGACTCCGGACAGGGTAGTCCTGAACACTGAAGCTTTCTTT
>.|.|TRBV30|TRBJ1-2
CAWGRQANLYGYTF
TGTGCCTGGGGGAGACAGGCCAACCTCTATGGCTACACCTTC
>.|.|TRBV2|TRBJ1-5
CASRGDTNSNQPQHF
TGTGCCAGCAGAGGGGACACCAATAGCAATCAGCCCCAGCATTTT
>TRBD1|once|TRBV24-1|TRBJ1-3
CATSDRGQGWGNTIYF
TGTGCCACCAGTGATCGCGGACAGGGATGGGGGAACACCATATATTTT
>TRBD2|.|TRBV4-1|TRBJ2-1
CARTSGRKVAHNEQFF
TGCGCCAGGACTAGCGGGAGAAAGGTTGCACACAATGAGCAGTTCTTC
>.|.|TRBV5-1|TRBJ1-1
CASRAVPGGTEAFF
TGCGCCAGCAGGGCCGTTCCCGGCGGTACTGAAGCTTTCTTT
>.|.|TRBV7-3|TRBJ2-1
CASSVVQGRVYNEQFF
TGTGCCAGCAGCGTCGTCCAGGGGAGGGTATACAATGAGCAGTTCTTC
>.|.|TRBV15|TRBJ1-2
CATSRDMTGYNYGYTF
TGTGCCACCAGCAGAGATATGACAGGCTATAACTATGGCTACACCTTC
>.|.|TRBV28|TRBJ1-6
CASSPGDSSPNSPLHF
TGTGCCAGCAGTCCGGGAGACAGCTCGCCGAATTCACCCCTCCACTTT
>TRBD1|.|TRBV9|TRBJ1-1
CASSPHRGGTEAFF
TGTGCCAGCAGCCCCCACAGGGGAGGCACTGAAGCTTTCTTT